The 3 T cell receptor beta chains listed next were all sequenced from one sample in a study of T-cell reconstitution after alpha-beta-depleted transplantation in children. Researchers prepared the TCRbeta library using unique molecular identifiers, the study reports. Via MiXCR, TCRdb re-called the PCR reads, giving one row per CDR3 protein. The sample comprises 350,000 to 500,000 distinct CDR3 sequences, roughly 44% of which are singletons, and 27% rests with the top ten. The specimen was PBMCs, collected before TCRalphabeta/CD19-depleted stem cell transplant. These receptors all come from a girl aged 2 to 9 with aplastic anemia, due to receive a stem cell transplant.

Comments on this clonotype: A clone one base away is much larger, so this may be a read error. This rearrangement joins TRBV3-1 to TRBJ1-2; D gene uncertain. This CDR3 comprises 15 residues. CDR1 is LGHDT, CDR2 YNNKEL, per germline (reference sequence). The CDR3 spells CATSQPSGINYGYTF. The DNA for the CDR3 is TGTGCCACCAGCCAACCCTCCGGTATTAACTATGGCTACACCTTC.

The chain recombines TRBV5-1 with TRBJ1-3, with no clear D. Germline CDR1 is SGHRS and CDR2 is YFSETQ. The CDR3 contains 15 residues. V lost 3 bases and J lost 4, with 14 bases in between. The CDR3 reads CASSSDPFPGNTIYF. CDR3 sequence (DNA): TGCGCCAGCAGCTCCGACCCTTTCCCCGGAAACACCATATATTTT.

This chain joins TRBV28 and TRBJ1-2; tentatively, D is TRBD1 (5 bases). Looked up from germline, CDR1 is MDHEN and CDR2 is SYDVKM. The length of the CDR3 is 16 residues. V lost 6 bases to trimming and J lost 0 bases, with 17 bases between them. The CDR3 DNA reads as TGTGCCAGCAGCTCCACCAAGCAGGGACCTAACTATGGCTACACCTTC. Its translation: CASSSTKQGPNYGYTF.